This T cell receptor (beta chain) derives from a study of identical twins. CDR1 and CDR2 from the germline V gene are SGHAT and FQNNGV. V lost 0 bases, J lost 8 bases, and 17 bases lay in between. This CDR3 contains 16 residues. This clonotype was recorded many times. Antigen: not known. Notes on the study in general: The models systematically underestimated how much out-of-frame TCR alpha was shared in monozygotic twins. Invariant populations such as MAIT and iNKT cells could partly muddle zero-insertion analyses.

cDNA carried unique molecular identifiers, and a universal primer site was added by template switching. TCRdb re-called the 5' RACE reads through MiXCR, storing one row per CDR3 protein. The sample consists of some 570,000 distinct CDR3 sequences, approximately 20% of them appearing once. This same sample was also taken into another study, of yellow fever vaccine responses in identical twins. That publication notes: Among the twins, the vaccine T cell response reportedly seemed partly convergent and partly personalized.

The clonotype was recovered from a woman aged 18-30 years in good health. The V gene is TRBV11-2, the J gene TRBJ2-1; unclear D gene. Sequencing was performed on CD4+ T cells sorted from blood. The CDR3 nucleotides read TGTGCCAGCAGCTTAGATTCAGCCGGAAGCGTAGATGAGCAGTTCTTC. It translates to CASSLDSAGSVDEQFF. The variable domain in full, with the rest retrieved from reference TRBV11-2 and TRBJ2-1, is EAGVAQSPRYKIIEKRQSVAFWCNPISGHATLYWYQQILGQGPKLLIQFQNNGVVDDSQLPKDRFSAERLKGVDSTLKIQPAKLEDSAVYLCASSLDSAGSVDEQFFGPGTRLTVL.